This entry lists 25 T cell receptor beta chains sequenced from one sample in a study of blood T cell repertoires in COVID-19. TCRdb keeps only in-frame clones here, not all; method: immunoSEQ multiplex PCR. The sample holds around 180,000 clones, roughly 76% seen once. The sample taken for sequencing was peripheral blood. The receptors originated from a woman of 80 years or more with COVID-19, enrolled during active disease.

The chain recombines TRBV10-3 with TRBJ2-3, with TRBD2 identical over 10 bases. CDR3 length: 18 amino acids. V trimming: 0 bases; J trimming: 3 bases; junction bases outside the gene matches: 9. Germline V CDR1 and CDR2: ENHRY, SYGVKD. The CDR3 DNA reads as TGTGCCATCAGTGAGTCCCCGAGCGGGAGGGGGTCGACAGATACGCAGTATTTT. Its protein product is CAISESPSGRGSTDTQYF.

The rearrangement joins TRBV7-6 to TRBJ2-7; 11 bases agree with TRBD2. The CDR3 covers 15 residues. V dropped 5 bases and J dropped 3; count of bases not matched to a gene: 6. Germline V gene sequence: CDR1 SGHVS, CDR2 FNYEAQ. The CDR3: CASSLLAGGNYEQYF. The DNA for the CDR3 is TGTGCCAGCAGCCTCCTAGCGGGGGGCAACTACGAGCAGTACTTC.

CDR3 in amino acids: CASSLYPMFRWTENGYTF. For the CDR3, the DNA is TGTGCCAGCAGCTTGTATCCTATGTTTCGGTGGACAGAGAATGGCTACACCTTC. The chain combines TRBV5-6 with TRBJ1-2, with D possibly matching TRBD1 (6 bases). The V end lost 1 base, the J end lost 6 bases, and 25 bases lay between the germline ends. Germline loops: CDR1 SGHDT, CDR2 YYEEEE. CDR3 length: 18 amino acids. The whole variable domain, filled in from reference TRBV5-6 and TRBJ1-2, reads DAGVTQSPTHLIKTRGQQVTLRCSPKSGHDTVSWYQQALGQGPQFIFQYYEEEERQRGNFPDRFSGHQFPNYSSELNVNALLLGDSALYLCASSLYPMFRWTENGYTFGSGTRLTVV.

The CDR3 DNA is TGTGCCAGCAGCTTAGGACAAAGCAGGACAGGGAGCTCCTACGAGCAGTACTTC. Translation gives CASSLGQSRTGSSYEQYF. The chain recombines TRBV11-3 with TRBJ2-7, with 8 bases identical to TRBD1. The germline V gene encodes CDR1 SGHNT and CDR2 YENEEA. The trim removed 1 base at V and 0 bases at J, leaving 11 bases unmatched. The CDR3 runs 18 residues. Drawing the rest from reference TRBV11-3 and TRBJ2-7, the complete variable domain is EAGVVQSPRYKIIEKKQPVAFWCNPISGHNTLYWYLQNLGQGPELLIRYENEEAVDDSQLPKDRFSAERLKGVDSTLKIQPAELGDSAVYLCASSLGQSRTGSSYEQYFGPGTRLTVT.

This chain joins TRBV4-1 and TRBJ1-4; D remains ambiguous. CDR1 MGHRA and CDR2 YSYEKL come from the germline V gene. V lost 3 bases and J lost 6, with 17 bases in between. The CDR3 sequence is 16 residues long. The CDR3 coding sequence is TGCGCCAGCAGCCATAGTAACGCCAGAGGGCATGAAAAACTGTTTTTT. Encoded protein: CASSHSNARGHEKLFF.

V usage is TRBV5-4 and J usage is TRBJ2-7; TRBD2 aligns across 10 bases. The CDR3 loop spans 16 amino acids. Germline-derived CDR1 and CDR2 are SGHNT and YYREEE (reference sequence). V lost 0 bases, J lost 2 bases, and 5 bases stayed unmatched. The CDR3 region is CASSLAPSGSPYEQYF. In DNA form, the CDR3 reads TGTGCCAGCAGCTTGGCGCCTAGCGGGAGCCCCTACGAGCAGTACTTC.

This clone occurred once. The rearrangement joins TRBV27 to TRBJ2-2; no clear D. V lost 4 bases, J lost 8 bases, and 17 bases lay in between. The CDR3 totals 15 residues. Germline loops: CDR1 MNHEY, CDR2 SMNVEV (reference sequence). This chain's CDR3 is CASSSRLTGRGELFF. CDR3 nucleotides: TGTGCCAGCAGTTCCCGTCTGACTGGAAGGGGGGAGCTGTTTTTT.

J is TRBJ2-3 and V is TRBV24-1; 7 positions agree with TRBD1. The germline CDR1 and CDR2 sequences are KGHDR and SFDVKD. V shed 3 bases, J shed 9 bases, and the junction held 5 bases outside the gene matches. The CDR3 loop spans 13 amino acids. The CDR3 DNA reads as TGTGCCACCAGTGATGTGGACAGGTTCACGCAGTATTTT. This sequence encodes CATSDVDRFTQYF.

In this sample, this clone is large. This chain links TRBV23-1 with TRBJ2-7, with D perhaps TRBD2 (5 bases). TRBV23-1 is an ORF; its function is uncertain. CDR3 length: 11 amino acids. With 9 bases removed from V and 4 bases from J, the gap between germline ends came to 10 bases. The CDR3 DNA reads TGCGCCAGGAGGGTAGCATACGAGCAGTACTTC. Translation: CARRVAYEQYF.

The chain carries TRBV6-6 and TRBJ2-7, with TRBD1 matching 9 bases. The germline V gene has CDR1 MNHNY and CDR2 SVGAGI (reference sequence). With 7 bases clipped from V and 7 bases from J, the junction kept 5 bases outside the gene matches. The CDR3 is made up of 12 amino acids. For the CDR3, the DNA is TGTGCCAGCAAGGGACAGGGCGGGGAGCAGTACTTC. It is translated as CASKGQGGEQYF.

V usage is TRBV2 and J usage is TRBJ2-7, with 8 bases aligning to TRBD2. After removal of 5 bases from V and 6 bases from J, the junction contained 9 bases not matched to a gene. The germline V gene has CDR1 SNHLY and CDR2 FYNNEI. There are 14 residues in the CDR3. The CDR3 DNA reads TGTGCCAGCAGTCCGCCAGCGGGAGAAGGCGAGCAGTACTTC. Protein: CASSPPAGEGEQYF.

The V call is TRBV10-3, the J call TRBJ1-1; 9 nucleotides line up with TRBD1. CDR3 length: 14 amino acids. V shed 11 bases, J shed 1 base, and the junction held 8 bases outside the gene matches. Per the germline V gene, CDR1 is ENHRY and CDR2 is SYGVKD. CDR3 in amino acids: CAVLPGQGNTEAFF. DNA for the CDR3: TGTGCCGTCCTGCCGGGACAGGGGAACACTGAAGCTTTCTTT.

The chain recombines TRBV9 with TRBJ2-1; D is possibly TRBD1 (6 bases). The CDR3 sequence is 14 residues long. In germline, CDR1 is SGDLS, CDR2 YYNGEE. Trimming pared 1 base from V and 7 bases from J, leaving 12 bases between. In nucleotides, the CDR3 is TGTGCCAGCAGCGTACAGGGGATGAGTAATGAGCAGTTCTTC. This encodes CASSVQGMSNEQFF.

The V call is TRBV5-8, the J call TRBJ2-3, with 9 nucleotides matching TRBD2. The CDR3 spans 17 residues. CDR1 is SGHTS and CDR2 is YDEGEE in the germline V gene. J was trimmed by 1 base and V by 1 base; bases with no gene match: 7. The CDR3 sequence: CASSLWVAGEGTDTQYF. CDR3 DNA: TGTGCCAGCAGCTTGTGGGTAGCGGGAGAAGGCACAGATACGCAGTATTTT. Variable domain in full (rest from reference TRBV5-8 and TRBJ2-3): EAGVTQSPTHLIKTRGQQATLRCSPISGHTSVYWYQQALGLGLQFLLWYDEGEERNRGNFPPRFSGRQFPNYSSELNVNALELEDSALYLCASSLWVAGEGTDTQYFGPGTRLTVL.

The rearrangement links TRBV19 to TRBJ2-5, with 7 bases aligning to TRBD1. The CDR3 extends over 15 amino acids. Trimming at V came to 6 bases and at J to 1 base, leaving 8 bases not matched to a gene. Germline V gene sequence: CDR1 LNHDA, CDR2 SQIVND (reference sequence). CDR3 region: CASSNLDRVQETQYF. The CDR3 DNA sequence: TGTGCCAGTAGCAACCTAGACAGGGTCCAAGAGACCCAGTACTTC.

The chain is built from TRBV18 and TRBJ2-7; no clear D. The CDR3 is made up of 12 amino acids. V dropped 2 bases and J dropped 5 bases, with 7 bases sitting between them. Per the germline V gene, CDR1 is KGHSH and CDR2 is LQKENI. In DNA, the CDR3 is TGTGCCAGCTCACCAAGCGTCAACGAGCAGTACTTC. Translation: CASSPSVNEQYF.

The V call is TRBV6-6, the J call TRBJ2-2; maybe TRBD2 (5 bases). From germline, CDR1 is MNHNY and CDR2 SVGAGI (reference sequence). The CDR3 covers 19 residues. Trimming cost V 5 bases and J 1 base, with 23 bases left between them. DNA for the CDR3: TGTGCCAGCAGTCGCGAACTCCACCTAGCTCTTCTGAACACCGGGGAGCTGTTTTTT. It translates to CASSRELHLALLNTGELFF.

The V gene is TRBV7-2, the J gene TRBJ2-7; TRBD1 matches at 8 bases. The ends lost 8 bases at V and 3 bases at J; junction bases unmatched: 12. From germline, CDR1 is SGHTA and CDR2 FQGNSA. The CDR3 consists of 15 residues. The CDR3: CASSRGAGGFYEQYF. The CDR3 DNA sequence: TGTGCCAGCTCCAGGGGGGCAGGGGGCTTCTACGAGCAGTACTTC.

This chain uses TRBV10-1 with TRBJ2-7; TRBD2 aligns across 9 bases. CDR1 is WNHNN, CDR2 SYGVQD, per germline (reference sequence). V shed 2 bases and J 2 bases; nucleotides not matched to a gene: 1. This CDR3 is 14 amino acids long. CDR3 amino acids: CASSEASGTYEQYF. Here the CDR3 DNA reads TGCGCCAGCAGTGAGGCTAGCGGGACCTACGAGCAGTACTTC.

The J gene is TRBJ2-5, the V gene TRBV11-2; 12 bases match TRBD2. Germline loops: CDR1 SGHAT, CDR2 FQNNGV. The junction had 9 bases not matched to a gene; V was cut back by 5 bases and J by 2 bases. The CDR3 contains 17 residues. CDR3 in DNA: TGTGCCAGCAGCGATTACGGGGGGACTAGCGGGCAAGAGACCCAGTACTTC. Protein product: CASSDYGGTSGQETQYF.

The chain has TRBV18 and TRBJ1-1; D unresolved. Germline V gives CDR1 KGHSH, CDR2 LQKENI. The CDR3 is 13 amino acids. Trimming took off 5 bases at V and 0 bases at J, with 7 bases between the two ends. CDR3 sequence reads: CASSAAVNTEAFF. The DNA for the CDR3 is TGTGCCAGCTCAGCTGCAGTGAACACTGAAGCTTTCTTT.

This rearrangement joins TRBV20-1 to TRBJ1-2; D is unclear. Trimming removed 0 bases from V and 8 bases from J, with 7 bases in between. The CDR3 covers 11 residues. Germline V gene data show CDR1 as DFQATT and CDR2 as SNEGSKA (reference sequence). CDR3 loop: CSAREPQGYTF. CDR3 coding DNA: TGCAGTGCTAGAGAACCCCAGGGCTACACCTTC.

This clone has a handful of counts. This chain joins TRBV7-9 and TRBJ1-5; perhaps TRBD1 as D (5 bases). Germline values: CDR1 SEHNR, CDR2 FQNEAQ (reference sequence). With 6 bases removed from V and 0 bases from J, the gap between germline ends came to 15 bases. The CDR3 totals 16 residues. The CDR3 coding sequence is TGTGCCAGCAGTTCCGACAGATCTTATAGCAATCAGCCCCAGCATTTT. This translates into CASSSDRSYSNQPQHF.

This clone was observed at least ten times. The chain has TRBV2 and TRBJ1-2; unclear D gene. With 5 bases removed from V and 0 bases from J, the gap between germline ends came to 13 bases. Germline V lookup: CDR1 SNHLY, CDR2 FYNNEI. CDR3 length: 15 amino acids. CDR3 region: CASSRSRAANYGYTF. For the CDR3, the DNA is TGTGCCAGCAGTCGGTCGCGGGCAGCTAACTATGGCTACACCTTC.

This chain connects TRBV30 to TRBJ1-4; 8 nucleotides align to TRBD1. Looked up from germline, CDR1 is GTSNPN and CDR2 is SVGIG (reference sequence). Germline trimming cut 3 bases from V and 13 bases from J; bases unmatched to any gene: 4. CDR3 length: 11 residues. The CDR3 is CAWSQDRVLFF. CDR3 nucleotides: TGTGCCTGGAGCCAGGACAGGGTACTGTTTTTT.